This T cell receptor (beta chain) was recovered during a study of blood T cell repertoires in COVID-19. Study background: Some COVID-19 samples were acute and others convalescent; all came from the United States, Italy and Spain. From T cells, B-cell-depleted T cells, or PBMCs came the material, which was cDNA or gDNA.

The CDR3 contains 15 residues. V lost 6 bases, J lost 5 bases, and 18 bases lay in between. The V gene's germline CDR1 is SGHTA and CDR2 FQGNSA. Under the authors' procedure: Amplifying reference gene primers gave estimates of nucleated cell counts. The repertoire was sequenced with immunoSEQ multiplex PCR; TCRdb's copy has only in-frame clones and lacks some. That table supplies the V and J calls and clone size; D and trimming were determined from the DNA. The data show 60,000 or so clones, roughly nine tenths seen once. This clone was picked up one time. This rearrangement joins TRBV7-2 to TRBJ2-3; D possibly corresponds to TRBD1 (5 bases). Sequencing was carried out using peripheral blood. The receptor was isolated from a human donor with acute or convalescent COVID-19. The donor label of this sample is uncertain. The CDR3 loop reads CASRSGISMVDTQYF. In DNA, the CDR3 is TGTGCCAGCAGATCAGGGATCTCGATGGTAGATACGCAGTATTTT.